Detailed here is one TCR beta chain. This sample stems from a study of blood T cell repertoires in COVID-19. As for the study in general: Whether acute or convalescent, the COVID-19 samples came from the United States, Italy and Spain. Sources were T cells, B-cell-depleted T cells, or PBMCs; the material itself was cDNA or gDNA.

Per the study methods: The authors estimated nucleated cell counts from reference gene primer amplification. TCRdb's table, derived via immunoSEQ multiplex PCR, lists solely in-frame clones and lacks some. That table furnishes V, J and clone size, whereas the DNA furnished D and trimming. The top ten clones hold roughly 2.8% of a sample with approximately 96,000 clones, nearly 90% of them seen once. Per germline, CDR1 SGHTA and CDR2 FQGNSA. The CDR3 loop spans 17 amino acids. The trim removed 2 bases at V and 3 bases at J, leaving 9 bases unmatched. The sequenced sample consisted of peripheral blood. The chain links TRBV7-2 to TRBJ2-1, with 8 bases aligning to TRBD2. The sequence came from a woman of 80 years or more with acute or convalescent COVID-19. CDR3: CASSLILSGGRYNEQFF. The CDR3 nucleotides are TGTGCCAGCAGCTTAATATTAAGCGGGGGCCGCTACAATGAGCAGTTCTTC. The whole variable domain, filled in from reference TRBV7-2 and TRBJ2-1, reads GAGVSQSPSNKVTEKGKDVELRCDPISGHTALYWYRQSLGQGLEFLIYFQGNSAPDKSGLPSDRFSAERTGGSVSTLTIQRTQQEDSAVYLCASSLILSGGRYNEQFFGPGTRLTVL.